The 24 T cell receptor beta chains given below trace back to one sample, sequenced in a study of CD8 T cells in ankylosing spondylitis. One entry per CDR3 protein results from TCRdb running MiXCR on the 5' RACE reads. The sample has roughly 170,000 distinct CDR3 sequences, 9.8% seen once. The sample comprised blood, either unsorted or a sorted T cell fraction (not recorded which). Source of these receptors: a female donor with ankylosing spondylitis or in good health (not recorded which).

The chain employs TRBV15 and TRBJ2-4; 7 bases match TRBD2. This CDR3 has 14 amino acids. From germline, CDR1 is LNHNV and CDR2 YYDKDF (reference sequence). Trimming cost V 11 bases and J 3 bases; bases outside gene matches: 10. CDR3 loop: CAGGDRGGKNIQYF. As DNA, the CDR3 is TGTGCCGGGGGGGACCGGGGAGGCAAAAACATTCAGTACTTC.

The chain has TRBV6-6 and TRBJ2-2; TRBD2 is a possible D gene (5 bases). This CDR3 comprises 16 residues. Trimming took 6 bases from V and 0 from J, leaving 14 bases between them. Germline CDR1 and CDR2: MNHNY and SVGAGI (reference sequence). This CDR3 is CASRLDYSANTGELFF. The CDR3 nucleotides read TGTGCCAGCAGGCTAGACTACTCCGCGAACACCGGGGAGCTGTTTTTT.

This clonotype was seen a few times. The rearrangement joins TRBV7-9 to TRBJ2-2; possibly TRBD2 for D (6 bases). Deletions cut 0 bases from V and 1 base from J, with 6 bases between. This CDR3 spans 15 amino acids. Per the germline V gene, CDR1 is SEHNR and CDR2 is FQNEAQ (reference sequence). CDR3 sequence reads: CASSLARENTGELFF. The CDR3 DNA reads TGTGCCAGCAGCTTAGCGCGGGAGAACACCGGGGAGCTGTTTTTT.

This clonotype was picked up a small number of times. The V and J genes are TRBV19 and TRBJ2-7; D possibly corresponds to TRBD2 (5 bases). The germline V gene encodes CDR1 LNHDA and CDR2 SQIVND (reference sequence). CDR3 length equals 14 residues. V lost 5 bases, J lost 7 bases, and 18 bases lay in between. The CDR3 protein is CASSPGPLRGEQYF. The CDR3 nucleotides are TGTGCCAGTAGTCCGGGTCCTCTCCGGGGAGAGCAGTACTTC.

This chain connects TRBV4-3 to TRBJ2-7; TRBD1 might be the D (6 bases). CDR3 length: 16 residues. CDR1 is LGHNA, CDR2 YSLEER, per germline. With 1 base removed from V and 1 base from J, the gap between germline ends came to 14 bases. CDR3 protein: CASSQGYRERSYEQYF. The DNA of the CDR3 is TGCGCCAGCAGCCAAGGCTACAGGGAAAGGTCCTACGAGCAGTACTTC.

As concerns this clonotype: It may be a read error: a sequence one base away is much more abundant. The chain has TRBV10-3 and TRBJ2-1; no clear D. The CDR3 has 14 residues. V lost 8 bases and J 6 bases, leaving 17 bases between the germline ends. Germline V gene sequence: CDR1 ENHRY, CDR2 SYGVKD. The CDR3: CAIRPEAPGNEQFF. CDR3 sequence (DNA): TGTGCCATCCGACCGGAAGCCCCTGGCAATGAGCAGTTCTTC.

This clonotype was observed at least ten times. Relative to the germline gene, one junction end is altered; a read error may explain this. The chain employs TRBV7-7 and TRBJ2-1; TRBD2 matches at 7 bases. The germline CDR1 and CDR2 sequences are SSHAT and FNYEAQ (reference sequence). The length of the CDR3 is 15 residues. CDR3 DNA sequence: TGTGCTAGCAGCTTATTTGCGGGAGAGTACAATGAGCAGTTCTTC. This sequence encodes CASSLFAGEYNEQFF.

The chain employs TRBV6-1 and TRBJ2-3; perhaps D is TRBD1 or TRBD2 (5 bases each). The CDR3 covers 15 residues. Germline V CDR1 and CDR2: MNHNS, SASEGT. Trimming removed 6 bases at V and 2 bases at J, with 15 bases between. CDR3 in DNA: TGTGCCAGCAGCCCCGGGACGGTCAACACAGATACGCAGTATTTT. Its protein is CASSPGTVNTDTQYF.

The chain has TRBV9 and TRBJ2-5; the D is unclear. The CDR3 extends over 14 amino acids. Per germline, CDR1 SGDLS and CDR2 YYNGEE. The V gene lost 0 bases and the J gene lost 4 bases, with 10 bases spanning the gap. The CDR3 nucleotides read TGTGCCAGCAGCGTAGGGGCCAAGGGAGAGACCCAGTACTTC. Amino acids: CASSVGAKGETQYF.

V usage is TRBV7-2 and J usage is TRBJ2-1; 9 bases align to TRBD2. The CDR3 is made up of 14 amino acids. With 4 bases clipped from V and 7 bases from J, the junction kept 5 bases outside the gene matches. Germline V CDR1 and CDR2: SGHTA, FQGNSA. The CDR3 DNA sequence: TGTGCCAGCAGCTGGGGACTAGCCGGGAATGAGCAGTTCTTC. This gives the protein CASSWGLAGNEQFF.

Only a few counts were recorded for this clonotype. This CDR3 reads CASSIGHNTEAFF. Written as DNA, the CDR3 is TGTGCCAGCAGCATAGGACACAACACTGAAGCTTTCTTT. The chain recombines TRBV7-9 with TRBJ1-1, with a tentative D call TRBD1 (5 bases). The ends were cut back, 5 bases at V and 2 bases at J, with 9 bases in the middle. This CDR3 region has 13 residues. CDR1 is SEHNR, CDR2 FQNEAQ, per germline (reference sequence).

In this sample, this clonotype turned up a few times. This sequence joins TRBV20-1 and TRBJ2-7; 9 positions agree with TRBD2. There are 18 residues in the CDR3. Trimming at V came to 0 bases and at J to 0 bases, leaving 12 bases not matched to a gene. Germline assignment: CDR1 DFQATT and CDR2 SNEGSKA (reference sequence). CDR3 amino acids: CSARDRHSGSYSSYEQYF. In DNA, the CDR3 is TGCAGTGCTAGAGATAGACATAGCGGGAGTTACAGCTCCTACGAGCAGTACTTC.

This clonotype was seen ten or more times. The chain links TRBV7-9 to TRBJ2-7; D unclear. V gave up 6 bases and J gave up 5 bases, with 11 bases separating them. This CDR3 spans 12 amino acids. Germline V gene sequence: CDR1 SEHNR, CDR2 FQNEAQ (reference sequence). For the CDR3, the DNA is TGTGCCAGCAGTACCTCAGCCGACGAGCAGTACTTC. Translation: CASSTSADEQYF.

This clonotype was seen many times. The chain recombines TRBV30 with TRBJ2-7; 11 bases line up with TRBD2. CDR1 GTSNPN and CDR2 SVGIG come from the germline V gene (reference sequence). With 1 base clipped from V and 4 bases from J, the junction kept 3 bases outside the gene matches. The CDR3 is 14 residues long. The chain's CDR3 is CAWSGTSGQYEQYF. CDR3 DNA: TGTGCCTGGAGTGGGACTAGCGGGCAATACGAGCAGTACTTC.

In this sample, this clonotype turned up a few times. Here the CDR3 reads CSASGRRFYEQYF. DNA for the CDR3: TGCAGTGCTAGCGGCAGGCGGTTTTACGAGCAGTACTTC. The rearrangement joins TRBV20-1 to TRBJ2-7, with D unresolved. The CDR3 is 13 residues long. Germline values: CDR1 DFQATT, CDR2 SNEGSKA (reference sequence). Deletions cut 3 bases from V and 4 bases from J, with 13 bases between.

This clonotype was counted between two and nine times. The V and J genes are TRBV6-2 or TRBV6-3 and TRBJ1-1, with a possible D match to TRBD1 (5 bases). V was pared by 1 base and J by 5 bases, with 11 bases between. This CDR3 is built from 14 residues. Germline V gives CDR1 MNHEY, CDR2 SVGEGT. In nucleotides, the CDR3 is TGTGCCAGCAGTTACTTTCAGGGAAGGACTGAAGCTTTCTTT. Amino acid sequence: CASSYFQGRTEAFF.

This clonotype was seen only a few times. The genes are TRBV3-1 and TRBJ1-4; D unresolved. The germline CDR1 and CDR2 sequences are LGHDT and YNNKEL (reference sequence). CDR3 length equals 15 residues. V dropped 1 base and J dropped 8 bases, with 14 bases sitting between them. Here the CDR3 DNA reads TGTGCCAGCAGCCAAGGTCGCAGGAGGGTCGAAAAACTGTTTTTT. Protein product: CASSQGRRRVEKLFF. The full variable domain, rest sourced from reference TRBV3-1 and TRBJ1-4, is DTAVSQTPKYLVTQMGNDKSIKCEQNLGHDTMYWYKQDSKKFLKIMFSYNNKELIINETVPNRFSPKSPDKAHLNLHINSLELGDSAVYFCASSQGRRRVEKLFFGSGTQLSVL.

The chain couples TRBV27 to TRBJ2-7; TRBD1 might be the D (5 bases). V was shortened by 2 bases and J by 5 bases, with 16 bases between the two germline ends. CDR1 and CDR2 (germline): MNHEY, SMNVEV (reference sequence). The CDR3 extends over 15 amino acids. The CDR3 nucleotides read TGTGCCAGCAGTTTAAGGGGCCGGACATGGAACGAGCAGTACTTC. Protein sequence: CASSLRGRTWNEQYF.

The chain recombines TRBV5-6 with TRBJ1-1, with D unclear. The length of the CDR3 is 12 residues. Germline-derived CDR1 and CDR2 are SGHDT and YYEEEE. V dropped 1 base and J dropped 10 bases, with 11 bases sitting between them. The CDR3 DNA sequence: TGTGCCAGCAGCTTGACGGGGAAGGGAGCTTTCTTT. Protein sequence: CASSLTGKGAFF.

This clonotype was picked up a small number of times. The chain employs TRBV15 and TRBJ2-3, with D uncertain. Germline V gene data show CDR1 as LNHNV and CDR2 as YYDKDF (reference sequence). The ends were cut back, 1 base at V and 4 bases at J, with 9 bases in the middle. The CDR3 length is 14 residues. The chain's CDR3 is CATSRGYTPDTQYF. The CDR3 DNA sequence: TGTGCCACCAGCAGAGGGTACACCCCAGATACGCAGTATTTT.

This chain uses TRBV6-2 or TRBV6-3 with TRBJ2-7; 9 bases are shared with TRBD1. The CDR3 is made up of 14 amino acids. After removal of 6 bases from V and 6 bases from J, the junction contained 9 bases not matched to a gene. Per germline, CDR1 MNHEY and CDR2 SVGEGT. The CDR3 DNA sequence: TGTGCCAGCAGCCTACAGGGGGCATGGGGCGAGCAGTACTTC. This translates into CASSLQGAWGEQYF.

The chain has TRBV11-2 and TRBJ2-2; TRBD1 agrees at 11 bases. Germline V gene sequence: CDR1 SGHAT, CDR2 FQNNGV. CDR3 length: 16 amino acids. Trimming removed 6 bases from V and 6 bases from J; junction bases left unmatched: 9. The CDR3 DNA is TGTGCCAGCAGTCTTTGGACAGGGGGCAAAGCCGGGGAGCTGTTTTTT. This sequence encodes CASSLWTGGKAGELFF.

The chain carries TRBV20-1 and TRBJ2-7; D is uncertain. The ends were cut back, 6 bases at V and 4 bases at J, with 19 bases in the middle. Germline loops: CDR1 DFQATT, CDR2 SNEGSKA (reference sequence). This CDR3 is 14 amino acids long. The CDR3, as DNA: TGCAGTGCCCCGGACCGGTTAAGCGTTTACGAGCAGTACTTC. Translation gives CSAPDRLSVYEQYF.

A few counts support this clonotype. This chain connects TRBV7-9 to TRBJ2-7, with D tentatively TRBD2 (6 bases). CDR3 size: 13 residues. Trimming took 4 bases from V and 4 from J, leaving 11 bases between them. The germline V gene encodes CDR1 SEHNR and CDR2 FQNEAQ (reference sequence). This CDR3 is CASSSTGGYEQYF. In nucleotides, the CDR3 is TGTGCCAGCAGCTCTACCGGGGGATACGAGCAGTACTTC.